The 32 T cell receptor beta chains given below trace back to one sample, sequenced in a study of graft-versus-host responses after intestinal transplantation. Produced via immunoSEQ multiplex PCR; TCRdb's table is partial and in-frame only. Here the sample spans about 85,000 clones, around 93% being singletons. Antigens of these TCRs are unknown. Source: unstimulated CD8+ T cells sorted from spleen or lymph node cells, taken before transplant. These receptors were collected from a human donor who was the organ donor for an intestinal transplant.

This clone was counted only a few times. CDR3 sequence (DNA): TGTGCCAGCAGTTACTCGTCCTCTGGAAACACCATATATTTT. Translating gives CASSYSSSGNTIYF. This chain joins TRBV6-5 and TRBJ1-3; D is ambiguous. The V gene's germline CDR1 is MNHEY and CDR2 SVGAGI. Trimming took off 0 bases at V and 0 bases at J, with 3 bases between the two ends. CDR3 length equals 14 residues.

The chain couples TRBV5-1 to TRBJ2-5; 7 nucleotides align to TRBD2. The germline V gene has CDR1 SGHRS and CDR2 YFSETQ. The CDR3 length is 14 residues. V trimming: 1 base; J trimming: 5 bases; junction bases outside the gene matches: 5. For the CDR3, the DNA is TGCGCCAGCAGCTTGCTGGGAGGGTCGGAGACCCAGTACTTC. This codes for CASSLLGGSETQYF.

J is TRBJ2-5 and V is TRBV2; TRBD2 matches 7 bases. Germline values: CDR1 SNHLY, CDR2 FYNNEI. This CDR3 is 16 amino acids long. J gave up 3 bases and V 3 bases, and 10 bases lay outside the gene matches. This CDR3 reads CASSDSLGRGEETQYF. The CDR3 DNA reads TGTGCCAGCAGTGACTCCTTAGGACGGGGGGAAGAGACCCAGTACTTC. Variable domain in full (rest from reference TRBV2 and TRBJ2-5): EPEVTQTPSHQVTQMGQEVILRCVPISNHLYFYWYRQILGQKVEFLVSFYNNEISEKSEIFDDQFSVERPDGSNFTLKIRSTKLEDSAMYFCASSDSLGRGEETQYFGPGTRLLVL.

The chain combines TRBV7-9 with TRBJ2-2; TRBD1 agrees at 8 bases. Germline V gene sequence: CDR1 SEHNR, CDR2 FQNEAQ (reference sequence). CDR3 length: 16 residues. The junction had 6 bases not matched to a gene; V was cut back by 5 bases and J by 1 base. CDR3 coding DNA: TGTGCCAGCAGCACAGGACAGGGAAAGAACACCGGGGAGCTGTTTTTT. It encodes CASSTGQGKNTGELFF.

The genes are TRBV5-1 and TRBJ2-1; D tentatively fits TRBD1 or TRBD2 (6 bases each). The CDR3 length is 15 residues. The V and J ends lost 0 bases and 2 bases respectively, with 9 bases between them. CDR1 is SGHRS, CDR2 YFSETQ, per germline. DNA for the CDR3: TGCGCCAGCAGCTTGGTCGGGGGCCCCTACAATGAGCAGTTCTTC. Its protein product is CASSLVGGPYNEQFF.

V is TRBV7-9 and J is TRBJ1-1; 9 positions match TRBD1. V shed 3 bases, J shed 6 bases, and the junction held 11 bases outside the gene matches. The germline V gene encodes CDR1 SEHNR and CDR2 FQNEAQ (reference sequence). The CDR3 contains 16 residues. In DNA, the CDR3 is TGTGCCAGCAGCTTGACTGGACAGGGGATTAGAGCTGAAGCTTTCTTT. It encodes CASSLTGQGIRAEAFF.

This chain connects TRBV11-2 to TRBJ1-1; the D gene is possibly TRBD1 (5 bases). Germline assignment: CDR1 SGHAT and CDR2 FQNNGV. Trimming pared 1 base from V and 8 bases from J, leaving 14 bases between. This CDR3 has 14 residues. The CDR3 region is CASSLGGQGGEAFF. CDR3 nucleotide sequence: TGTGCCAGCAGCTTAGGGGGCCAGGGAGGAGAAGCTTTCTTT. The full variable domain, its missing parts supplied by reference TRBV11-2 and TRBJ1-1, is EAGVAQSPRYKIIEKRQSVAFWCNPISGHATLYWYQQILGQGPKLLIQFQNNGVVDDSQLPKDRFSAERLKGVDSTLKIQPAKLEDSAVYLCASSLGGQGGEAFFGQGTRLTVV.

This clone has a single count. This chain links TRBV7-3 with TRBJ1-5, with 8 nucleotides matching TRBD1. CDR1 and CDR2 (germline): SGHTA, FQGTGA. V lost 5 bases and J lost 4; bases outside the gene matches: 10. The CDR3 contains 16 residues. As DNA, the CDR3 is TGTGCCAGCAGCCCCCCGCGGGACAGGCTGAATCAGCCCCAGCATTTT. This encodes CASSPPRDRLNQPQHF. Complete variable domain (other parts from reference TRBV7-3 and TRBJ1-5): GAGVSQTPSNKVTEKGKYVELRCDPISGHTALYWYRQSLGQGPEFLIYFQGTGAADDSGLPNDRFFAVRPEGSVSTLKIQRTERGDSAVYLCASSPPRDRLNQPQHFGDGTRLSIL.

The V and J genes are TRBV27 and TRBJ1-6, with D tentatively TRBD1 (6 bases). Germline V gene lookup returns CDR1 MNHEY and CDR2 SMNVEV (reference sequence). V lost 2 bases and J 6 bases, leaving 17 bases between the germline ends. The CDR3 consists of 17 residues. In nucleotides, the CDR3 is TGTGCCAGCAGTTTAGGGGGCCTGGGATGGGGTAATTCACCCCTCCACTTT. This translates into CASSLGGLGWGNSPLHF.

This clone was found a few times. The V call is TRBV6-1, the J call TRBJ2-7; D is unresolved. Germline V gene data show CDR1 as MNHNS and CDR2 as SASEGT. V was clipped by 2 bases and J by 0 bases, with 11 bases between them. There are 15 residues in the CDR3. The CDR3 protein is CASSELEASSYEQYF. The CDR3 nucleotides are TGTGCCAGCAGTGAATTGGAAGCCAGCTCCTACGAGCAGTACTTC.

This clone is a singleton in its sample. This sequence joins TRBV7-2 and TRBJ2-1; 7 nucleotides line up with TRBD2. The V gene's germline CDR1 is SGHTA and CDR2 FQGNSA. This CDR3 is 13 amino acids long. The trim removed 4 bases at V and 10 bases at J, leaving 7 bases unmatched. The CDR3, as DNA: TGTGCCAGCAGCTCCCTAGCGGCACCCGAGCAGTTCTTC. Its translation is CASSSLAAPEQFF.

The genes are TRBV5-4 and TRBJ2-7, with 9 positions matching TRBD2. The V and J ends lost 2 bases and 0 bases, in that order; junction bases with no gene match: 9. CDR3 length equals 17 residues. Germline CDR1 reads SGHNT; CDR2 reads YYREEE (reference sequence). In DNA form, the CDR3 reads TGTGCCAGCAGCTTCGGGGTAGCGGGGGCCCGCTCCTACGAGCAGTACTTC. Amino acid sequence: CASSFGVAGARSYEQYF.

The genes are TRBV30 and TRBJ2-1; 11 nucleotides line up with TRBD1. CDR1 and CDR2 (germline): GTSNPN, SVGIG (reference sequence). The V and J ends lost 5 bases and 9 bases, in that order; junction bases with no gene match: 9. The CDR3 spans 14 residues. The CDR3 sequence is CAWEDRGLFAEQFF. The CDR3 nucleotides are TGTGCCTGGGAGGACAGGGGGCTATTCGCTGAGCAGTTCTTC.

The chain employs TRBV7-9 and TRBJ2-1, with D uncertain. Germline V lookup: CDR1 SEHNR, CDR2 FQNEAQ (reference sequence). The CDR3 contains 12 residues. Trimming cost V 1 base and J 9 bases, with 7 bases left between them. The CDR3 protein is CASSLVAGEQFF. CDR3 DNA sequence: TGTGCCAGCAGCTTAGTTGCAGGTGAGCAGTTCTTC.

The chain uses TRBV5-1 and TRBJ1-4; D gene ambiguous. Trimming pared 0 bases from V and 8 bases from J, leaving 14 bases between. The germline gives CDR1 SGHRS, CDR2 YFSETQ. The CDR3 has 15 amino acids. In DNA, the CDR3 is TGCGCCAGCAGCTTGGCGTCCCTCGAACACGAAAAACTGTTTTTT. Encoded protein: CASSLASLEHEKLFF.

Details on this clone: One junction end does not reproduce the germline sequence, and a read error may be involved. This chain connects TRBV7-7 to TRBJ2-3; TRBD2 agrees at 11 bases. CDR1 and CDR2 from the germline V gene are SSHAT and FNYEAQ (reference sequence). The CDR3 is 15 amino acids. CDR3 residues: CASSHSGREGDTQYF. The CDR3 DNA is TGTGCTAGCAGCCATAGCGGGAGGGAAGGAGATACGCAGTATTTT.

This clone has a single count. This sample also contains other DNA sequences that code for the same CDR3. The chain recombines TRBV9 with TRBJ2-7, with D possibly being TRBD1 (5 bases). V lost 0 bases and J lost 0, with 7 bases in between. The CDR3 consists of 14 residues. From germline, CDR1 is SGDLS and CDR2 YYNGEE. The CDR3 protein is CASSVGQSSYEQYF. The CDR3 nucleotides are TGTGCCAGCAGCGTAGGACAGAGCTCCTACGAGCAGTACTTC.

This chain connects TRBV6-5 to TRBJ1-1; the D is unclear. This CDR3 is built from 15 residues. V dropped 0 bases and J dropped 2 bases, with 10 bases sitting between them. CDR1 MNHEY and CDR2 SVGAGI come from the germline V gene. CDR3 sequence reads: CASSYSSVSNTEAFF. Here the CDR3 DNA reads TGTGCCAGCAGTTACTCCTCGGTCTCAAACACTGAAGCTTTCTTT.

CDR3 coding DNA: TGTGCCAGCAGCCTTCCCCCCTACGAGCAGTACTTC. This sequence encodes CASSLPPYEQYF. This chain uses TRBV5-4 with TRBJ2-7; D gene ambiguous. The CDR3 runs to 12 residues. V was pared by 4 bases and J by 2 bases, with 7 bases between. Germline loops: CDR1 SGHNT, CDR2 YYREEE (reference sequence).

The chain recombines TRBV7-8 with TRBJ2-1; TRBD2 matches at 7 bases. V trimming: 4 bases; J trimming: 0 bases; junction bases outside the gene matches: 12. Germline loops: CDR1 SGHVS, CDR2 FQNEAQ. The CDR3 contains 18 residues. CDR3 region: CASSYPSGIYSSYNEQFF. The CDR3 DNA reads TGTGCCAGCAGCTATCCTAGCGGAATATATAGCTCCTACAATGAGCAGTTCTTC.

V and J are TRBV5-4 and TRBJ1-1; perhaps TRBD1 as D (6 bases). The germline CDR1 and CDR2 sequences are SGHNT and YYREEE (reference sequence). CDR3 length equals 16 residues. The V end lost 4 bases, the J end lost 4 bases, and 20 bases lay between the germline ends. This CDR3 reads CASSNGAQGRLTEAFF. The CDR3 DNA follows: TGTGCCAGCAGCAATGGGGCGCAGGGGCGACTCACTGAAGCTTTCTTT.

As for this clone: Additional DNA sequences in this sample encode the identical CDR3. The chain employs TRBV6-5 and TRBJ1-2; TRBD1 matches at 7 bases. Looked up from germline, CDR1 is MNHEY and CDR2 is SVGAGI. V lost 6 bases and J lost 2; bases outside the gene matches: 9. This CDR3 is 15 amino acids long. Here the CDR3 reads CASSPIQGLNYGYTF. DNA of the CDR3: TGTGCCAGCAGCCCAATACAGGGGCTCAACTATGGCTACACCTTC.

The chain carries TRBV5-1 and TRBJ2-7; 8 nucleotides agree with TRBD2. The ends lost 0 bases at V and 1 base at J; junction bases unmatched: 6. Germline V gives CDR1 SGHRS, CDR2 YFSETQ. CDR3 length: 16 amino acids. CDR3 DNA sequence: TGCGCCAGCAGCTTGGCCTGGCAGCGGGGGTCCTACGAGCAGTACTTC. Translated, it gives CASSLAWQRGSYEQYF.

This rearrangement joins TRBV5-4 to TRBJ2-3; 9 bases fit TRBD2. The CDR3 has 17 amino acids. Germline V gene data show CDR1 as SGHNT and CDR2 as YYREEE (reference sequence). V trimming: 3 bases; J trimming: 6 bases; junction bases outside the gene matches: 14. This CDR3 reads CASSSPPGASGDDTQYF. Written as DNA, the CDR3 is TGTGCCAGCAGCTCCCCCCCGGGGGCTAGCGGGGACGATACGCAGTATTTT.

The V call is TRBV5-1, the J call TRBJ2-1; D gene ambiguous. Trimming removed 3 bases from V and 0 bases from J, with 7 bases in between. Germline CDR1 reads SGHRS; CDR2 reads YFSETQ. The CDR3 totals 14 residues. The CDR3 reads CASSWVGSYNEQFF. The DNA for the CDR3 is TGCGCCAGCAGCTGGGTGGGCTCCTACAATGAGCAGTTCTTC.

The gene calls are TRBV6-5 and TRBJ1-2; D is ambiguous. Per germline, CDR1 MNHEY and CDR2 SVGAGI. Trimming took off 1 base at V and 3 bases at J, with 12 bases between the two ends. CDR3 length equals 15 residues. CDR3 residues: CASSYLSTTDYGYTF. CDR3 nucleotides: TGTGCCAGCAGTTACTTGAGCACCACCGACTATGGCTACACCTTC.

The rearrangement joins TRBV19 to TRBJ1-5; the D is unclear. V was trimmed by 11 bases and J by 3 bases, leaving 11 bases between them. The CDR3 is 12 amino acids. Germline-derived CDR1 and CDR2 are LNHDA and SQIVND (reference sequence). CDR3 protein: CAVRAHNQPQHF. In DNA, the CDR3 is TGTGCCGTCCGGGCCCACAATCAGCCCCAGCATTTT.

The chain combines TRBV27 with TRBJ2-2; the D gene is possibly TRBD2 (5 bases). The CDR3 length is 14 residues. The germline V gene has CDR1 MNHEY and CDR2 SMNVEV (reference sequence). V was trimmed by 4 bases and J by 1 base, leaving 7 bases between them. The CDR3 loop is CASSSRGNTGELFF. The DNA of the CDR3 is TGTGCCAGCAGTTCCCGGGGGAACACCGGGGAGCTGTTTTTT.

The chain recombines TRBV7-2 with TRBJ1-3; 7 bases fit TRBD1. Trimming at V came to 4 bases and at J to 0 bases, leaving 9 bases not matched to a gene. The CDR3 has 17 amino acids. Germline-derived CDR1 and CDR2 are SGHTA and FQGNSA. The DNA of the CDR3 is TGTGCCAGCAGCTCAGACAGGGCCCCTCACTCTGGAAACACCATATATTTT. Translating it yields CASSSDRAPHSGNTIYF.

This sequence joins TRBV5-4 and TRBJ2-7; 8 bases are shared with TRBD2. The CDR3 length is 15 residues. V was clipped by 4 bases and J by 4 bases; unmatched bases: 10. Germline V lookup: CDR1 SGHNT, CDR2 YYREEE (reference sequence). CDR3 sequence (DNA): TGTGCCAGCAGCATGGAAGTCGGACTAGCATACGAGCAGTACTTC. This codes for CASSMEVGLAYEQYF.

The CDR3 region is CASRTSHRVANYGYTF. For the CDR3, the DNA is TGCGCCAGCAGGACGTCGCACAGGGTAGCTAACTATGGCTACACCTTC. J is TRBJ1-2 and V is TRBV10-1; tentative D call: TRBD1 (6 bases). CDR1 and CDR2 from the germline V gene are WNHNN and SYGVQD (reference sequence). V shed 6 bases and J shed 0 bases, with 17 bases lying between them. The CDR3 is 16 amino acids.

V and J are TRBV7-9 and TRBJ2-5; D is perhaps TRBD2 (7 bases). The germline gives CDR1 SEHNR, CDR2 FQNEAQ (reference sequence). The CDR3 covers 14 residues. Deletions cut 5 bases from V and 6 bases from J, with 16 bases between. The DNA for the CDR3 is TGTGCCAGCAGCGCATGGGGGGGCCCCAAGACCCAGTACTTC. It yields the protein CASSAWGGPKTQYF.